This is a list of T cell receptor beta chains from one sample in a study of shared clonotypes between healthy human individuals. Sequencing used immunoSEQ multiplex PCR; TCRdb keeps in-frame clones, though not all of them. This sample has about 230,000 clones, with over 50% found just once. The sequenced sample was memory CD4+ T cells sorted from blood. The receptor source for this set is a man younger than 45 in good health. The CDR3 runs from the conserved cysteine through the conserved F or W. Fields, in order: J gene, D gene, V gene, clone size, CDR3 protein, CDR3 DNA. A D gene is named only where the DNA matches it firmly. Only part of the rows carry a size: once, few, many, or a class if the clone is expanded.

J gene: TRBJ2-7
D gene: TRBD1
V gene: TRBV19
clone size: once
CDR3 protein: CASSRRDPGQESSYEQYF
CDR3 DNA: TGTGCCAGTAGTAGAAGAGACCCGGGACAGGAGAGCTCCTACGAGCAGTACTTC

J gene: TRBJ2-5
D gene: NA
V gene: TRBV5-1
clone size: NA
CDR3 protein: CASSLVAEMETQYF
CDR3 DNA: TGCGCCAGCAGCTTGGTAGCTGAGATGGAGACCCAGTACTTC

J gene: TRBJ2-3
D gene: NA
V gene: TRBV28
clone size: NA
CDR3 protein: CASSFPMGTDTQYF
CDR3 DNA: TGTGCCAGCAGTTTCCCCATGGGCACAGATACGCAGTATTTT

J gene: TRBJ1-1
D gene: NA
V gene: TRBV10-3
clone size: NA
CDR3 protein: CAISESGGGTEAFF
CDR3 DNA: TGTGCCATCAGTGAGAGCGGGGGCGGCACTGAAGCTTTCTTT

J gene: TRBJ1-2
D gene: NA
V gene: TRBV6-1
clone size: NA
CDR3 protein: CASSSGYGYTF
CDR3 DNA: TGTGCCAGCAGCTCCGGCTATGGCTACACCTTC

J gene: TRBJ2-5
D gene: NA
V gene: TRBV9
clone size: NA
CDR3 protein: CASSVGGGGTQETQYF
CDR3 DNA: TGTGCCAGCAGCGTCGGAGGGGGGGGAACACAAGAGACCCAGTACTTC

J gene: TRBJ2-2
D gene: TRBD2
V gene: TRBV7-2
clone size: NA
CDR3 protein: CASRALAGESTGELFF
CDR3 DNA: TGTGCCAGCAGAGCCCTAGCGGGAGAGAGCACCGGGGAGCTGTTTTTT

J gene: TRBJ2-2
D gene: NA
V gene: TRBV9
clone size: many
CDR3 protein: CASSVGSIGELFF
CDR3 DNA: TGTGCCAGCAGCGTAGGGAGTATCGGGGAGCTGTTTTTT

J gene: TRBJ2-3
D gene: TRBD2
V gene: TRBV27
clone size: NA
CDR3 protein: CASSPTSGHTQYF
CDR3 DNA: TGTGCCAGCAGCCCGACTAGCGGGCATACGCAGTATTTT

J gene: TRBJ2-7
D gene: TRBD2
V gene: TRBV13
clone size: NA
CDR3 protein: CASSLNRLAGDGSYEQYF
CDR3 DNA: TGTGCCAGCAGCTTAAATAGACTAGCGGGAGATGGCTCCTACGAGCAGTACTTC

J gene: TRBJ2-3
D gene: NA
V gene: TRBV2
clone size: NA
CDR3 protein: CASSERVAGGGKYF
CDR3 DNA: TGTGCCAGCAGTGAAAGGGTTGCGGGCGGCGGGAAGTATTTT

J gene: TRBJ2-2
D gene: NA
V gene: TRBV28
clone size: NA
CDR3 protein: CATSGRTGELFF
CDR3 DNA: TGTGCCACCTCAGGGCGTACCGGGGAGCTGTTTTTT

J gene: TRBJ2-4
D gene: NA
V gene: TRBV28
clone size: NA
CDR3 protein: CASRKIQENIQYF
CDR3 DNA: TGTGCCAGCCGCAAGATTCAGGAGAACATTCAGTACTTC

J gene: TRBJ2-1
D gene: NA
V gene: TRBV5-1
clone size: NA
CDR3 protein: CASSLRFVTEYNEQFF
CDR3 DNA: TGCGCCAGCAGCTTGCGGTTCGTAACCGAATACAATGAGCAGTTCTTC

J gene: TRBJ1-5
D gene: TRBD1
V gene: TRBV7-2
clone size: NA
CDR3 protein: CASSRTGGANSNQPQHF
CDR3 DNA: TGTGCCAGCAGCCGAACAGGGGGCGCAAATAGCAATCAGCCCCAGCATTTT

J gene: TRBJ1-2
D gene: NA
V gene: TRBV30
clone size: NA
CDR3 protein: CAWSASGAWGYTF
CDR3 DNA: TGTGCCTGGAGTGCATCAGGGGCTTGGGGCTACACCTTC

J gene: TRBJ1-5
D gene: NA
V gene: TRBV11-2
clone size: NA
CDR3 protein: CASSLGDRPNQPQHF
CDR3 DNA: TGTGCCAGCAGCTTGGGAGACAGGCCCAATCAGCCCCAGCATTTT

J gene: TRBJ2-1
D gene: TRBD1
V gene: TRBV7-9
clone size: NA
CDR3 protein: CASSFGTAWNEQFF
CDR3 DNA: TGTGCCAGCAGCTTCGGGACAGCTTGGAATGAGCAGTTCTTC

J gene: TRBJ1-1
D gene: NA
V gene: TRBV15
clone size: many
CDR3 protein: CATSAHYTEAFF
CDR3 DNA: TGTGCCACCAGCGCCCACTACACTGAAGCTTTCTTT

J gene: TRBJ2-3
D gene: TRBD2
V gene: TRBV30
clone size: NA
CDR3 protein: CAFSREGTDTQYF
CDR3 DNA: TGTGCCTTCTCCCGGGAGGGAACAGATACGCAGTATTTT

J gene: TRBJ2-7
D gene: NA
V gene: TRBV5-4
clone size: once
CDR3 protein: CASSLGAGQGTSEQYF
CDR3 DNA: TGTGCCAGCAGCTTGGGCGCCGGGCAGGGAACCTCCGAGCAGTACTTC

J gene: TRBJ2-3
D gene: TRBD2
V gene: TRBV18
clone size: NA
CDR3 protein: CASSPLPGGPPMLTDTQYF
CDR3 DNA: TGTGCCAGCTCACCACTCCCGGGAGGGCCCCCAATGCTTACAGATACGCAGTATTTT

J gene: TRBJ1-5
D gene: NA
V gene: TRBV6-5
clone size: NA
CDR3 protein: CASSYTTVGQPQHF
CDR3 DNA: TGTGCCAGCAGTTACACCACCGTGGGTCAGCCCCAGCATTTT

J gene: TRBJ1-1
D gene: NA
V gene: TRBV29-1
clone size: few
CDR3 protein: CSVDMEGRVTEAFF
CDR3 DNA: TGCAGCGTTGATATGGAGGGGCGCGTCACTGAAGCTTTCTTT

J gene: TRBJ2-5
D gene: NA
V gene: TRBV9
clone size: NA
CDR3 protein: CASSQLGQTGEETQYF
CDR3 DNA: TGTGCCAGCAGCCAACTGGGACAAACCGGCGAAGAGACCCAGTACTTC